The sequence of this T cell receptor (beta chain) was determined in a study of control samples from healthy donors and cancer patients. This table comes from immunoSEQ multiplex PCR, and its TCRdb copy is limited to in-frame clones, with some not included. The sample comprises 84,000 or so clones, roughly 91% of which are singletons, and 15% to 20% rests with the top ten. CDR1 and CDR2 from the germline V gene are SGHRS and YFSETQ. V shed 0 bases and J 6 bases; nucleotides not matched to a gene: 1. The length of the CDR3 is 14 residues. This TCR came from a middle-aged man in good health. Material: blood. The V call is TRBV5-1, the J call TRBJ1-1, with TRBD1 matching over 11 bases. Here the CDR3 DNA reads TGCGCCAGCAGCTTGGGGACAGGGGGCTCTGAAGCTTTCTTT. As protein: CASSLGTGGSEAFF. Filled out from reference TRBV5-1 and TRBJ1-1, the complete variable domain reads KAGVTQTPRYLIKTRGQQVTLSCSPISGHRSVSWYQQTPGQGLQFLFEYFSETQRNKGNFPGRFSGRQFSNSRSEMNVSTLELGDSALYLCASSLGTGGSEAFFGQGTRLTVV.